The clone carrying this T cell receptor (beta chain) was counted only a few times. Antigen specificity is unknown. Reverse transcribing all isolated RNA meant expressed TCRB transcripts were sequenced. About 3.4 million reads per sample on average were obtained from naive, central memory and regulatory T cell samples. TCRdb keeps only in-frame clones here, not all; method: immunoSEQ multiplex PCR. The sample gives a few hundred thousand clones, 14% to 15% of which show up once; 0.015% to 0.017% is in the top ten. Losses at the gene ends were 4 bases for V and 9 bases for J; bases not matched to a gene: 8. The germline V gene encodes CDR1 SGHTA and CDR2 FQGNSA. There are 15 residues in the CDR3. The sample originates from a study of beta chain features in type 1 diabetes. Study-wide results and caveats: Moderate yet significant TCRB CDR3 shortening was seen in Type 1 diabetes patients in all four CD4+ subsets. Equally in patients and controls, shorter templates might have been favored by PCR.

This chain connects TRBV7-2 to TRBJ2-4; 11 bases map to TRBD2. The TCR sequence derives from a man younger than 30 with type 1 diabetes. The sample was naive CD4+ T cells from blood. CDR3 in amino acids: CASSSRLAGSGIQYF. The CDR3 coding sequence is TGTGCCAGCAGCTCGAGACTAGCGGGGTCGGGCATTCAGTACTTC.